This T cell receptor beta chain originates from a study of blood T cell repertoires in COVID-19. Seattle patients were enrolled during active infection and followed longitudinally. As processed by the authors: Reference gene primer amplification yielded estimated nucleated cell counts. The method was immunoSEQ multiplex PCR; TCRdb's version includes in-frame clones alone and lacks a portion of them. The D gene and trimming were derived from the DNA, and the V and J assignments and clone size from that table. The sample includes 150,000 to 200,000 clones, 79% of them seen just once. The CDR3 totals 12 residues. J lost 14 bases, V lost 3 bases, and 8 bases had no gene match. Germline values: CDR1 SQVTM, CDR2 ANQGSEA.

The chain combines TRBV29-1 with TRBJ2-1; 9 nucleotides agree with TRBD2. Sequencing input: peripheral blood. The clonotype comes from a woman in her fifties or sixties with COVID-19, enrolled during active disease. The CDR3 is CSVEAGGLLEFF. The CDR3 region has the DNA TGCAGCGTTGAGGCGGGGGGGCTCCTGGAGTTCTTC.